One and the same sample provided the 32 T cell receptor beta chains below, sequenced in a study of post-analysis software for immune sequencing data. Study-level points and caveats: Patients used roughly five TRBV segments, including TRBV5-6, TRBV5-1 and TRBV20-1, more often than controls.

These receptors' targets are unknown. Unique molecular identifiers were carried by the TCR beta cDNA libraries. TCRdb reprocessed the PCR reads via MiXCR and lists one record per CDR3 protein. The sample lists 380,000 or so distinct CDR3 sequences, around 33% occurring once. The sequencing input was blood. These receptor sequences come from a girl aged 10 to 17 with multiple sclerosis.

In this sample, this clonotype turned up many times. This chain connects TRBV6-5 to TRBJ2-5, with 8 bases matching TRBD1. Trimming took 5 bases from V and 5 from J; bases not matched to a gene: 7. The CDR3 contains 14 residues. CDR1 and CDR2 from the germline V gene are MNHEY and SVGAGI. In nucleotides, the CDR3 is TGTGCCAGCAGTCTTCAGGGGGCTACTGAGACCCAGTACTTC. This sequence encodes CASSLQGATETQYF.

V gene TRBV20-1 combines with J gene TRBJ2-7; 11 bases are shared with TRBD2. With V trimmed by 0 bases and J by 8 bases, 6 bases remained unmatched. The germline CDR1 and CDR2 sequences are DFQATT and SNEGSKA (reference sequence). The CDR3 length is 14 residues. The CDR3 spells CSARDLASGRKQYF. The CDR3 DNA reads TGCAGTGCTAGAGATCTAGCTAGCGGGAGGAAGCAGTACTTC.

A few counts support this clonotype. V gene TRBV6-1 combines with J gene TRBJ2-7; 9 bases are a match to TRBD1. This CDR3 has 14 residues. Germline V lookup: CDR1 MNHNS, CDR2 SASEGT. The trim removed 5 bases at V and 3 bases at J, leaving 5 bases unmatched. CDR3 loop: CASSPTGGNYEQYF. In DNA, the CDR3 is TGTGCCAGCAGTCCGACAGGGGGAAACTACGAGCAGTACTTC.

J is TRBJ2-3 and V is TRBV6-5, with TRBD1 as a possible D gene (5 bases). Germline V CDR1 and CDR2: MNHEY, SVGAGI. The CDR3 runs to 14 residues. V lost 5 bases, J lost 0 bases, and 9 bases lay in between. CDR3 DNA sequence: TGTGCCAGCAGTGACAGTTATAGCACAGATACGCAGTATTTT. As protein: CASSDSYSTDTQYF.

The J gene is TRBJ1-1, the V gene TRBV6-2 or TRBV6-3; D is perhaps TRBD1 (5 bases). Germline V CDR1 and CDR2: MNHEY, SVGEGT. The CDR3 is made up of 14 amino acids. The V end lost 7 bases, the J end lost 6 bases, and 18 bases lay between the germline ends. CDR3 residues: CASINSGTPPEAFF. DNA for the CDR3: TGTGCCAGCATAAACTCCGGGACGCCTCCTGAAGCTTTCTTT.

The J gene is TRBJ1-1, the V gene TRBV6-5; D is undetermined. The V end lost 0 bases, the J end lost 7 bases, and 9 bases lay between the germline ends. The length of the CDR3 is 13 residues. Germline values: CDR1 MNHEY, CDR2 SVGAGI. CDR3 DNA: TGTGCCAGCAGTTACTCGAAGAGGCTTGAAGCTTTCTTT. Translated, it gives CASSYSKRLEAFF.

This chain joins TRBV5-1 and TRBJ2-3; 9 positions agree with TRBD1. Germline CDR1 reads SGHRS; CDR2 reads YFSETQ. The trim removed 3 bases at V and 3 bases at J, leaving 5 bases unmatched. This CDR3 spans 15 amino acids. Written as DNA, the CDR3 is TGCGCCAGCAGCTCTGGACAGGGGCGGACAGATACGCAGTATTTT. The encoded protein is CASSSGQGRTDTQYF.

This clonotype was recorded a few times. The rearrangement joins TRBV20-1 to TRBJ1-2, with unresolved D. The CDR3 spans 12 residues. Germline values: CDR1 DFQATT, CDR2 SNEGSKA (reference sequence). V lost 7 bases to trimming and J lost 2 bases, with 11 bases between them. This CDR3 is CSVHQVNYGYTF. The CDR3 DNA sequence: TGCAGTGTCCACCAGGTGAACTATGGCTACACCTTC.

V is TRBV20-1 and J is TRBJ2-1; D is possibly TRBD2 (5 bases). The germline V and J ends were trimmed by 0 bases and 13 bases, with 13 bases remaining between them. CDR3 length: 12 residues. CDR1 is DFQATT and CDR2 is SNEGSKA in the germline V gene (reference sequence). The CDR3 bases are TGCAGTGCTAGAGATCTGACTATACAACAGTTCTTC. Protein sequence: CSARDLTIQQFF.

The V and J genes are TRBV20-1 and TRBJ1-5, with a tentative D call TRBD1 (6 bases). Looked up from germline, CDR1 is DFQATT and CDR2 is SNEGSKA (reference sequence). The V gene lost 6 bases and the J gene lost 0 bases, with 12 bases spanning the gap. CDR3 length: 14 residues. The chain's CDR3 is CSARTADSNQPQHF. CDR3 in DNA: TGCAGTGCCCGGACAGCCGATAGCAATCAGCCCCAGCATTTT.

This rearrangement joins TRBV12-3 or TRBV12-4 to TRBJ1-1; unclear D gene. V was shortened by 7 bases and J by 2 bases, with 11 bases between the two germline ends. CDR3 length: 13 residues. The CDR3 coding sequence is TGTGCCAGCACCAGGACGGGAAACACTGAAGCTTTCTTT. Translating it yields CASTRTGNTEAFF.

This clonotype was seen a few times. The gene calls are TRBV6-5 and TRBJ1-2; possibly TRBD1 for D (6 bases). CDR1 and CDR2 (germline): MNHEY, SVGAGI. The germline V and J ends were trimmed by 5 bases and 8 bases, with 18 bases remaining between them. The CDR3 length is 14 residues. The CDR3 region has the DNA TGTGCCAGCAGTCGAACAGGGTTTCCCCTGGGCTACACCTTC. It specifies CASSRTGFPLGYTF.

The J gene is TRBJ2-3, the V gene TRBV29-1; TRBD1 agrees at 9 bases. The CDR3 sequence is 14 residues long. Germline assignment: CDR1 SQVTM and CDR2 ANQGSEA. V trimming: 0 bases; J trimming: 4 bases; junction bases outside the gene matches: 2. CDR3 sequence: CSVEDRQGADTQYF. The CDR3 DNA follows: TGCAGCGTTGAAGACCGACAGGGGGCAGATACGCAGTATTTT.

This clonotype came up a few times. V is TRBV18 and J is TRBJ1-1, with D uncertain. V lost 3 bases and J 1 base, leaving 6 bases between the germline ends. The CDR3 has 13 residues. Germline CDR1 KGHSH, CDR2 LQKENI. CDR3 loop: CASSPHKNTEAFF. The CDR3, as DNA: TGTGCCAGCTCACCCCATAAGAACACTGAAGCTTTCTTT.

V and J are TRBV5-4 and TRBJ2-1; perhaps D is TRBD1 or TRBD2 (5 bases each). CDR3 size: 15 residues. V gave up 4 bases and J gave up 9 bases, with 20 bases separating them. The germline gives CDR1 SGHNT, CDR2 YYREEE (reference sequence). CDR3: CASSQPGTAIGEQFF. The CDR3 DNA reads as TGTGCCAGCAGCCAACCAGGGACGGCCATCGGTGAGCAGTTCTTC.

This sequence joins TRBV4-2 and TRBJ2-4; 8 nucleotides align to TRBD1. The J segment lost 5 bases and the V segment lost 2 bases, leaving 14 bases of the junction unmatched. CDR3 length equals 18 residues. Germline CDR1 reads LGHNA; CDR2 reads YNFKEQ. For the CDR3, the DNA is TGTGCCAGCAGCCAAATACTCGGGAGACAGGGGAGACAAAACATTCAGTACTTC. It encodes CASSQILGRQGRQNIQYF.

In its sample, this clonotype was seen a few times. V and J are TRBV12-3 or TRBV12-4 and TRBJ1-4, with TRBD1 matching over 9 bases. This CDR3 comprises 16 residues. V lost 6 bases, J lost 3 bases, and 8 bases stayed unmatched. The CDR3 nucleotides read TGTGCCAGCAGATCCCCGGGACAGGGTCCTAATGAAAAACTGTTTTTT. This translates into CASRSPGQGPNEKLFF.

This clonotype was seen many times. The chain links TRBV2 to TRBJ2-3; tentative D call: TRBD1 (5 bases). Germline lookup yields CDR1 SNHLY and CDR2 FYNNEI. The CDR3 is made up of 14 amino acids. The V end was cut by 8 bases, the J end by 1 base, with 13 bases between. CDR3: CASLTSTGTDTQYF. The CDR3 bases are TGTGCCAGCCTCACCTCGACAGGCACAGATACGCAGTATTTT.

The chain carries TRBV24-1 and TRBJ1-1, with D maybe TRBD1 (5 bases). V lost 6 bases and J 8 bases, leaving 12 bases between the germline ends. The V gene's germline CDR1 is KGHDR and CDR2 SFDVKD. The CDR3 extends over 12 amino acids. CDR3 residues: CATSRAGREAFF. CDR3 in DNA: TGTGCCACCAGTCGGGCAGGGAGAGAAGCTTTCTTT.

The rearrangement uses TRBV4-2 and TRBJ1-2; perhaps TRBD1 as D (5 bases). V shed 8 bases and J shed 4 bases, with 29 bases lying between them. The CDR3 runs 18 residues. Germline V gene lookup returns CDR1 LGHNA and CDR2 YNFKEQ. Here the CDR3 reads CASSWKGALEGFLYGYTF. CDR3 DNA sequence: TGTGCCAGCTCCTGGAAAGGGGCTTTAGAGGGATTCCTCTATGGCTACACCTTC.

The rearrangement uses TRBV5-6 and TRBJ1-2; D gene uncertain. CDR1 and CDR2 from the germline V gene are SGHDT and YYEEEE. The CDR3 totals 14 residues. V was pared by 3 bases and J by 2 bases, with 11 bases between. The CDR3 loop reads CASSYTNWNYGYTF. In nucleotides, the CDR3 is TGTGCCAGCAGCTATACGAATTGGAACTATGGCTACACCTTC.

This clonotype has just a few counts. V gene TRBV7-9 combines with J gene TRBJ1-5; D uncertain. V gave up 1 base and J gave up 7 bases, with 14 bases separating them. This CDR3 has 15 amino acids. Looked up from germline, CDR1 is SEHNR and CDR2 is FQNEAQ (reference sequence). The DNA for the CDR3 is TGTGCCAGCAGCTTAGATGGGATGTCAGGCCAGCCCCAGCATTTT. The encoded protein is CASSLDGMSGQPQHF.

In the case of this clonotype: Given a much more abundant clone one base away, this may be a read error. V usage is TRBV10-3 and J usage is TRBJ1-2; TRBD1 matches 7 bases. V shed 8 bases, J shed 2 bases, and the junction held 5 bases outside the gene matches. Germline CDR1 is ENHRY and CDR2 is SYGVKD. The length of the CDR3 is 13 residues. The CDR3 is CAIARGQNYGYTF. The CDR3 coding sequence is TGTGCCATCGCCCGGGGACAGAACTATGGCTACACCTTC.

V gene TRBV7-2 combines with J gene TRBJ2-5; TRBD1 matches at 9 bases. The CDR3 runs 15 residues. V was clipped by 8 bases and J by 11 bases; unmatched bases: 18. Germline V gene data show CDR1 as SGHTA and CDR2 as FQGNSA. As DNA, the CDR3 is TGTGCCAGCTCCGTTCGGGACAGGGTCCCCAATGAGCAGTACTTC. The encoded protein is CASSVRDRVPNEQYF.

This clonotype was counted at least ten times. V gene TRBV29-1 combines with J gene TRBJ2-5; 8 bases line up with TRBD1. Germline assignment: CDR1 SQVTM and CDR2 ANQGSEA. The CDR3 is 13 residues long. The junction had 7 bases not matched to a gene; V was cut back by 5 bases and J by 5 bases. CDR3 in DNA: TGCAGCGTTACCCCCCCAGGGGGCGAGACCCAGTACTTC. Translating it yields CSVTPPGGETQYF.

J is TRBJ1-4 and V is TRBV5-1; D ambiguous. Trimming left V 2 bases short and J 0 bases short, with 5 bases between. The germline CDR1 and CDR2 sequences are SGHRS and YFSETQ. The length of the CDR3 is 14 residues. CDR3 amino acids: CASSFTPTNEKLFF. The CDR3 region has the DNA TGCGCCAGCAGCTTTACGCCAACTAATGAAAAACTGTTTTTT.

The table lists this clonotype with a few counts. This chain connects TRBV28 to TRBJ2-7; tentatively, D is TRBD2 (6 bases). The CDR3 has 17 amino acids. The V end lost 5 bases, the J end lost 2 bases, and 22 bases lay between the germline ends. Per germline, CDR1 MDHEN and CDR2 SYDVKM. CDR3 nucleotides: TGTGCCAGCAGTGGTGTTCCGGGAGATCATGGAGCCTACGAGCAGTACTTC. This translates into CASSGVPGDHGAYEQYF. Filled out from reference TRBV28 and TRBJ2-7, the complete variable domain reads DVKVTQSSRYLVKRTGEKVFLECVQDMDHENMFWYRQDPGLGLRLIYFSYDVKMKEKGDIPEGYSVSREKKERFSLILESASTNQTSMYLCASSGVPGDHGAYEQYFGPGTRLTVT.

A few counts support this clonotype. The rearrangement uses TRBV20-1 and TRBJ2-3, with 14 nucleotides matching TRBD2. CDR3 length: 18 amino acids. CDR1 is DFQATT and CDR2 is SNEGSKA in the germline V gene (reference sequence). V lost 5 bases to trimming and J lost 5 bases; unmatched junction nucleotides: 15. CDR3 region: CSALAAGLAGAHIDTQYF. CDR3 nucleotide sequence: TGCAGTGCTCTCGCTGCGGGACTAGCGGGGGCGCACATAGATACGCAGTATTTT.

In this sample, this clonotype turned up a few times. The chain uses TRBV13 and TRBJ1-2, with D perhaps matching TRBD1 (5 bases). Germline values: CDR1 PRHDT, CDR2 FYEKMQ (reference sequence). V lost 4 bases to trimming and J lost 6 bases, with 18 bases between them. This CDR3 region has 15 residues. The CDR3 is CASSSVREGKDGYTF. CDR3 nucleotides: TGTGCCAGCAGCTCCGTCAGGGAGGGTAAGGATGGCTACACCTTC.

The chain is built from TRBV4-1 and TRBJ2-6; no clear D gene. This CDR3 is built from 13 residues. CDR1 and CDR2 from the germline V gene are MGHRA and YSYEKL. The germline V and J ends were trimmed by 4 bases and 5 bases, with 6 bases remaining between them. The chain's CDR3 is CASSRLRANVLTF. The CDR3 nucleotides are TGCGCCAGCAGCCGACTGCGGGCCAACGTCCTGACTTTC.

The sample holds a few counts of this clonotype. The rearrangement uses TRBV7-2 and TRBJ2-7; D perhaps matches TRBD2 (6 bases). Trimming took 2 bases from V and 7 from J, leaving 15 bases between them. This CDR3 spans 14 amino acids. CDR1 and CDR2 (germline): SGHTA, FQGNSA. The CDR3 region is CASSLSSGTREQYF. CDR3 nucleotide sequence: TGTGCCAGCAGCTTAAGTAGCGGCACGCGGGAGCAGTACTTC.

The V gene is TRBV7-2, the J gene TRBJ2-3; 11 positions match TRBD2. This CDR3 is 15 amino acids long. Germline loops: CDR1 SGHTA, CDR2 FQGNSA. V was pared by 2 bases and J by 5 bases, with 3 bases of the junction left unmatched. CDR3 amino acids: CASSLYSGGEDTQYF. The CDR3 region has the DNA TGTGCCAGCAGCTTATATAGCGGGGGGGAAGATACGCAGTATTTT.